Following are 8 T cell receptor beta chains from one sample sequenced in a study of cytomegalovirus exposure and HLA in healthy donors. The PCR was carried out with 60 Vbeta primers and 13 Jbeta primers. Method: immunoSEQ multiplex PCR; TCRdb's copy keeps in-frame clones and lacks some. The sample includes 150,000 to 200,000 clones, 70% to 80% of them seen just once. Material for sequencing was PBMCs. These receptors were collected from a man aged 60 to 75 in good health and CMV-seronegative.

The CDR3 nucleotides are TGCGCCAGCAGCCAAGATGTGGGAGGTGAGCAGTACTTC. This codes for CASSQDVGGEQYF. This chain joins TRBV4-3 and TRBJ2-7; D is possibly TRBD2 (6 bases). In germline, CDR1 is LGHNA, CDR2 YSLEER. The V end was cut by 0 bases, the J end by 7 bases, with 10 bases between. The length of the CDR3 is 13 residues.

This clone was counted once. The chain links TRBV5-1 to TRBJ2-7; 11 bases match TRBD2. V shed 4 bases, J shed 3 bases, and the junction held 18 bases outside the gene matches. This CDR3 has 19 residues. The germline V gene has CDR1 SGHRS and CDR2 YFSETQ. The CDR3 region has the DNA TGCGCCAGCAGCATATCTAGCGGGGGGCCTATTAACCAAATCTACGAGCAGTACTTC. Its protein product is CASSISSGGPINQIYEQYF.

This clone appeared a few times. The CDR3 nucleotides are TGTGCCAGCAGCTTGTGGCTCTCTGGGGCCAACGTCCTGACTTTC. It is translated as CASSLWLSGANVLTF. This sequence joins TRBV5-6 and TRBJ2-6; D unclear. Germline values: CDR1 SGHDT, CDR2 YYEEEE. Trimming pared 1 base from V and 0 bases from J, leaving 5 bases between. This CDR3 spans 15 amino acids. The whole variable domain, filled in from reference TRBV5-6 and TRBJ2-6, reads DAGVTQSPTHLIKTRGQQVTLRCSPKSGHDTVSWYQQALGQGPQFIFQYYEEEERQRGNFPDRFSGHQFPNYSSELNVNALLLGDSALYLCASSLWLSGANVLTFGAGSRLTVL.

This clone was seen a few times. The chain has TRBV29-1 and TRBJ1-2; 12 bases align to TRBD1. The germline CDR1 and CDR2 sequences are SQVTM and ANQGSEA. This CDR3 has 15 residues. Unmatched junction bases numbered 9, after V lost 7 bases and J lost 3 bases. The CDR3 DNA follows: TGCAGCGCTAAGGGGACAGGGGGCCTCTACTATGGCTACACCTTC. Translated, it gives CSAKGTGGLYYGYTF.

The chain employs TRBV15 and TRBJ2-3, with D perhaps matching TRBD2 (5 bases). Deletions cut 5 bases from V and 0 bases from J, with 12 bases between. Germline CDR1 is LNHNV and CDR2 is YYDKDF (reference sequence). The CDR3 length is 15 residues. The CDR3 sequence: CATSGIASSTDTQYF. CDR3 nucleotide sequence: TGTGCCACCAGCGGAATAGCGAGTAGCACAGATACGCAGTATTTT. Variable domain in full (rest from reference TRBV15 and TRBJ2-3): DAMVIQNPRYQVTQFGKPVTLSCSQTLNHNVMYWYQQKSSQAPKLLFHYYDKDFNNEADTPDNFQSRRPNTSFCFLDIRSPGLGDTAMYLCATSGIASSTDTQYFGPGTRLTVL.

The rearrangement links TRBV10-1 to TRBJ2-7, with 14 bases lining up with TRBD2. After removal of 8 bases from V and 5 bases from J, the junction contained 14 bases not matched to a gene. From germline, CDR1 is WNHNN and CDR2 SYGVQD (reference sequence). This CDR3 is 17 amino acids long. The CDR3 is CASPDKGLAGEGDEQYF. CDR3 nucleotides: TGCGCCAGCCCCGACAAGGGACTAGCGGGAGAAGGGGACGAGCAGTACTTC.

V and J are TRBV7-2 and TRBJ2-7, with D unresolved. With 4 bases removed from V and 5 bases from J, the gap between germline ends came to 9 bases. The CDR3 is 12 amino acids. Germline-derived CDR1 and CDR2 are SGHTA and FQGNSA. The CDR3 region is CASSYTADEQYF. CDR3 nucleotides: TGTGCCAGCAGCTACACGGCGGACGAGCAGTACTTC.

The genes are TRBV28 and TRBJ2-5, with 7 bases that match TRBD1. CDR1 MDHEN and CDR2 SYDVKM come from the germline V gene. CDR3 size: 18 residues. Unmatched junction bases numbered 17, after V lost 4 bases and J lost 3 bases. DNA of the CDR3: TGTGCCAGCAGTTCCGGGACAGAACTTGACTCCCACAAAGAGACCCAGTACTTC. Residues: CASSSGTELDSHKETQYF. The variable domain in full, with the rest retrieved from reference TRBV28 and TRBJ2-5, is DVKVTQSSRYLVKRTGEKVFLECVQDMDHENMFWYRQDPGLGLRLIYFSYDVKMKEKGDIPEGYSVSREKKERFSLILESASTNQTSMYLCASSSGTELDSHKETQYFGPGTRLLVL.